These 15 T cell receptor beta chains came from one sample sequenced in a study of blood T cell repertoires in COVID-19. The assay was immunoSEQ multiplex PCR, and TCRdb's table has in-frame clones only and misses some. The sample has about 120,000 clones, 75% to 85% seen once. The sample was peripheral blood. These receptors were collected from a human donor in a cohort sampled during active COVID-19.

The chain employs TRBV4-2 and TRBJ2-2, with 9 bases fitting TRBD2. This CDR3 comprises 19 residues. J was trimmed by 4 bases and V by 0 bases; bases with no gene match: 12. Germline-derived CDR1 and CDR2 are LGHNA and YNFKEQ. The CDR3 reads CASSQDLVTSGGPTGELFF. CDR3 sequence (DNA): TGTGCCAGCAGCCAAGATCTTGTTACGAGCGGGGGGCCCACCGGGGAGCTGTTTTTT.

The J gene is TRBJ2-3, the V gene TRBV5-1; D possibly corresponds to TRBD1 (5 bases). V lost 4 bases and J 3 bases, leaving 12 bases between the germline ends. The germline V gene has CDR1 SGHRS and CDR2 YFSETQ. The CDR3 is 14 residues long. CDR3 sequence: CASSPGPGTDTQYF. DNA of the CDR3: TGCGCCAGCAGCCCCGGCCCAGGGACAGATACGCAGTATTTT.

The chain has TRBV19 and TRBJ1-2; D gene uncertain. The germline V gene has CDR1 LNHDA and CDR2 SQIVND (reference sequence). This CDR3 has 14 residues. V was pared by 4 bases and J by 0 bases, with 9 bases between. CDR3: CASSSFVTNYGYTF. The CDR3 coding sequence is TGTGCCAGTAGTAGTTTTGTCACTAACTATGGCTACACCTTC.

This clone has just one count. The V gene is TRBV7-6, the J gene TRBJ2-1; possibly TRBD2 for D (6 bases). The germline gives CDR1 SGHVS, CDR2 FNYEAQ. V was cut by 0 bases and J by 5 bases, with 11 bases left in between. The CDR3 is made up of 15 amino acids. In nucleotides, the CDR3 is TGTGCCAGCAGCTTAGCCGGGGGTGGGAACAATGAGCAGTTCTTC. Its translation is CASSLAGGGNNEQFF.

V usage is TRBV5-8 and J usage is TRBJ2-2; the D gene is possibly TRBD1 (5 bases). The germline CDR1 and CDR2 sequences are SGHTS and YDEGEE. V shed 1 base and J shed 4 bases, with 11 bases lying between them. The CDR3 extends over 15 amino acids. The CDR3 nucleotides read TGTGCCAGCAGCTTGAGGGGAAAGGGCACCGGGGAGCTGTTTTTT. Protein: CASSLRGKGTGELFF.

The chain carries TRBV6-5 and TRBJ2-1; 14 nucleotides align to TRBD2. V lost 5 bases, J lost 9 bases, and 6 bases stayed unmatched. The CDR3 contains 15 residues. CDR1 MNHEY and CDR2 SVGAGI come from the germline V gene. The CDR3 protein is CASSRLAGGPGEQFF. CDR3 nucleotides: TGTGCCAGCAGTCGACTAGCGGGGGGGCCCGGTGAGCAGTTCTTC.

This clone was observed once. J is TRBJ2-7 and V is TRBV5-4; TRBD2 matches 8 bases. The CDR3 totals 15 residues. Germline V CDR1 and CDR2: SGHNT, YYREEE (reference sequence). Unmatched junction bases numbered 11, after V lost 2 bases and J lost 7 bases. In DNA, the CDR3 is TGTGCCAGCAGCTTACTAAGCGGGGGTGTCGGGGAGCAGTACTTC. This translates into CASSLLSGGVGEQYF. The complete variable domain, with remaining parts taken from reference TRBV5-4 and TRBJ2-7, reads ETGVTQSPTHLIKTRGQQVTLRCSSQSGHNTVSWYQQALGQGPQFIFQYYREEENGRGNFPPRFSGLQFPNYSSELNVNALELDDSALYLCASSLLSGGVGEQYFGPGTRLTVT.

The chain joins TRBV7-2 to TRBJ2-7; TRBD2 matches 7 bases. This CDR3 region has 14 residues. The germline V gene encodes CDR1 SGHTA and CDR2 FQGNSA. Losses at the gene ends were 1 base for V and 2 bases for J; bases not matched to a gene: 2. The CDR3 DNA is TGTGCCAGCAGCTTAGGGGGAGGGACCTACGAGCAGTACTTC. It specifies CASSLGGGTYEQYF. Variable domain in full (rest from reference TRBV7-2 and TRBJ2-7): GAGVSQSPSNKVTEKGKDVELRCDPISGHTALYWYRQSLGQGLEFLIYFQGNSAPDKSGLPSDRFSAERTGGSVSTLTIQRTQQEDSAVYLCASSLGGGTYEQYFGPGTRLTVT.

This clone was counted only a few times. V and J are TRBV6-2 or TRBV6-3 and TRBJ1-2; 7 nucleotides line up with TRBD1. The CDR3 sequence is 13 residues long. Trimming removed 2 bases from V and 8 bases from J; junction bases left unmatched: 5. Germline assignment: CDR1 MNHEY and CDR2 SVGEGT. The CDR3 nucleotides read TGTGCCAGCAGTTACGACAGGGTTCGAGGCTACACCTTC. It codes for CASSYDRVRGYTF.

This sequence joins TRBV5-1 and TRBJ2-1; TRBD2 agrees at 12 bases. Germline trimming cut 4 bases from V and 6 bases from J; bases unmatched to any gene: 8. The germline gives CDR1 SGHRS, CDR2 YFSETQ. This CDR3 comprises 16 residues. Here the CDR3 reads CASSLGTSGPLNEQFF. CDR3 nucleotides: TGCGCCAGCAGCCTGGGGACTAGCGGGCCCCTCAATGAGCAGTTCTTC. The variable domain in full, completed from reference TRBV5-1 and TRBJ2-1, reads KAGVTQTPRYLIKTRGQQVTLSCSPISGHRSVSWYQQTPGQGLQFLFEYFSETQRNKGNFPGRFSGRQFSNSRSEMNVSTLELGDSALYLCASSLGTSGPLNEQFFGPGTRLTVL.

The chain joins TRBV6-5 to TRBJ2-7; no clear D gene. This CDR3 has 13 amino acids. Trimming stripped 10 bases from V and 3 bases from J, with 16 bases between. Per germline, CDR1 MNHEY and CDR2 SVGAGI. The DNA of the CDR3 is TGTGCCACTCAAGAACTGCCAAACTACGAGCAGTACTTC. This translates into CATQELPNYEQYF.

Points on this clone: The junction and the germline gene differ at one end; a read error may be behind it. The chain carries TRBV7-2 and TRBJ2-1, with D maybe TRBD2 (6 bases). The CDR3 is 14 amino acids. Germline CDR1 is SGHTA and CDR2 is FQGNSA. CDR3 coding DNA: TGTGCCAGCAGAGGCGGGGTCTCCTCCAATGAGCAGTTCTTC. Amino acids: CASRGGVSSNEQFF.

The chain has TRBV7-9 and TRBJ1-2; 7 bases are a match to TRBD1. With V trimmed by 4 bases and J by 9 bases, 14 bases remained unmatched. The CDR3 spans 15 residues. Germline lookup yields CDR1 SEHNR and CDR2 FQNEAQ (reference sequence). The CDR3 bases are TGTGCCAGCAGCTACCCCTCTCTAGGGACAGAAAGCTACACCTTC. Amino acid sequence: CASSYPSLGTESYTF.

The rearrangement links TRBV5-1 to TRBJ2-5; 9 positions agree with TRBD2. Trimming took 0 bases from V and 5 from J; bases not matched to a gene: 11. The CDR3 contains 17 residues. Germline V gene sequence: CDR1 SGHRS, CDR2 YFSETQ. The DNA of the CDR3 is TGCGCCAGCAGCTTGGCCCCACCGGGGCTAGCGGGGGAGACCCAGTACTTC. Amino acids: CASSLAPPGLAGETQYF.

The chain recombines TRBV5-1 with TRBJ2-7; a possible D gene is TRBD2 (5 bases). V lost 0 bases to trimming and J lost 3 bases, with 10 bases between them. The CDR3 has 14 residues. Germline values: CDR1 SGHRS, CDR2 YFSETQ. The CDR3 loop is CASSLVSADYEQYF. In DNA form, the CDR3 reads TGCGCCAGCAGCTTGGTTAGCGCGGACTACGAGCAGTACTTC. Complete variable domain (other parts from reference TRBV5-1 and TRBJ2-7): KAGVTQTPRYLIKTRGQQVTLSCSPISGHRSVSWYQQTPGQGLQFLFEYFSETQRNKGNFPGRFSGRQFSNSRSEMNVSTLELGDSALYLCASSLVSADYEQYFGPGTRLTVT.